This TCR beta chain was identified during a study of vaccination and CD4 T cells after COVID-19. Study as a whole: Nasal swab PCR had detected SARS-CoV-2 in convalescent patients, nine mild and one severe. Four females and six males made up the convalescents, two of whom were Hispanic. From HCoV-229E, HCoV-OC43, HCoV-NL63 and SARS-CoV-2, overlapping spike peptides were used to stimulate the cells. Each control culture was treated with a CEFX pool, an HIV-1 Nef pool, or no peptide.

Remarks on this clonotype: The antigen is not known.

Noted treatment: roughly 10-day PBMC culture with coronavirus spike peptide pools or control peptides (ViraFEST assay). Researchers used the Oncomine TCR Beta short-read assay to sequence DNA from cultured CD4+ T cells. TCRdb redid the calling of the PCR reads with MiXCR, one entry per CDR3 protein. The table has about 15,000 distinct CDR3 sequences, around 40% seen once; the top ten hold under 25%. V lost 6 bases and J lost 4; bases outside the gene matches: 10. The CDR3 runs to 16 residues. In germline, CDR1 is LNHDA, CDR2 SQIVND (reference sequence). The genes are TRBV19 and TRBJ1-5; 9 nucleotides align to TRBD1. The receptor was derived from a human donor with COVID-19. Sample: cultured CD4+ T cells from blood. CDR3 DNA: TGTGCCAGTAGGATGAAACAGGGGGCGGAGAATCAGCCCCAGCATTTT. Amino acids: CASRMKQGAENQPQHF. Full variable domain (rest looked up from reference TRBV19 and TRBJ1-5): DGGITQSPKYLFRKEGQNVTLSCEQNLNHDAMYWYRQDPGQGLRLIYYSQIVNDFQKGDIAEGYSVSREKKESFPLTVTSAQKNPTAFYLCASRMKQGAENQPQHFGDGTRLSIL.